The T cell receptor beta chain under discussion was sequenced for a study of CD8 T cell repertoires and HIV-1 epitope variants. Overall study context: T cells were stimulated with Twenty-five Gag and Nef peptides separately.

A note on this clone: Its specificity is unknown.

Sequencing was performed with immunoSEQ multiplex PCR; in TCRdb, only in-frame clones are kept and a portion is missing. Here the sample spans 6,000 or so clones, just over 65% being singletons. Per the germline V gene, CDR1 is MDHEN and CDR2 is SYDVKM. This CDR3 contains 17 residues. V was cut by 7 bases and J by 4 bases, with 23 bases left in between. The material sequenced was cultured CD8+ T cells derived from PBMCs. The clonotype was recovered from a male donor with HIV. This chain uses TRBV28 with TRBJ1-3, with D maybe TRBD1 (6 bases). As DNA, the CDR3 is TGTGCCAGCATCCTAAGCACGGGAAAAGGGGGAGGAAACACCATATATTTT. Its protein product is CASILSTGKGGGNTIYF.